Below, one T cell receptor beta chain is given with its context. What it binds is not known. The data derive from a study of T cells in localized non-small cell lung cancer. The method was immunoSEQ multiplex PCR; TCRdb's version includes in-frame clones alone and lacks a portion of them. The table has tens of thousands of clones, roughly 82% seen once. This CDR3 contains 11 residues. Germline CDR1 is DFQATT and CDR2 is SNEGSKA (reference sequence). V lost 6 bases, J lost 4 bases, and 9 bases lay in between. Study-wide points: With higher T cell density in blood came longer overall survival.

The chain is built from TRBV20-1 and TRBJ1-2, with D perhaps matching TRBD1 (6 bases). Specimen: peripheral blood, collected before any cancer treatment. This sequence was found in a male donor aged 60 or older with stage III squamous cell lung carcinoma. The CDR3 loop reads CSAPTGYGYTF. As DNA, the CDR3 is TGCAGTGCCCCGACAGGCTATGGCTACACCTTC.